Reported below is one TCR beta chain. Its antigen is unknown. This sample is drawn from a study of PD-1 blockade in classical Hodgkin lymphoma. About the study: Patients were infused with nivolumab 3 mg/kg every 2 weeks. Study results and caveats: Anyone who began nivolumab under 1 year after ASCT was excluded. Reports described newly diagnosed patients as having lower baseline TCR diversity than healthy donors. It was CD4+ TCR diversity, not CD8+, that rose significantly by C4D1.

Generated by immunoSEQ multiplex PCR, the TCRdb table keeps only in-frame clones and is missing some. The profile shows roughly 18,000 clones, roughly 63% of them singletons. Per germline, CDR1 SGHVS and CDR2 FQNEAQ. This CDR3 is built from 14 residues. V lost 3 bases and J lost 2; bases outside the gene matches: 3. Every patient relapsed after autologous stem cell transplantation, and brentuximab vedotin exposure varied. The chain employs TRBV7-8 and TRBJ2-7; TRBD2 matches 8 bases. The sequencing here drew on peripheral blood mononuclear cells (PBMCs), taken before the second cycle of nivolumab. The TCR originated in a human donor with classical Hodgkin lymphoma. CDR3 loop: CASSFREGPYEQYF. DNA for the CDR3: TGTGCCAGCAGCTTCCGGGAGGGGCCCTACGAGCAGTACTTC.